The clone carrying this T cell receptor (beta chain) was recorded at least ten times. What it binds is unknown. PBMCs, at least 7 million per sample, were isolated. The authors ran a second PCR of about 6 to 11 cycles using a sample-barcoded 5' primer and a J-beta primer mix. A template-switch adaptor that had 12 random nucleotides put a tag on each cDNA molecule. TCRdb used MiXCR to reprocess the 5' RACE reads, holding one entry per CDR3 protein. The repertoire consists of hundreds of thousands of distinct CDR3 sequences, with around 32% occurring once and the leading ten covering approximately 15%. This entry is derived from a study of blood T cells in healthy people across ages. Germline CDR1 MNHEY, CDR2 SVGEGT. After removal of 7 bases from V and 4 bases from J, the junction contained 7 bases not matched to a gene. This CDR3 is built from 14 residues. Study-wide results and caveats: No conclusive comparison of naive versus antigen-experienced cells was possible with unsorted PBMCs. The study found more naive CD4+ cells and higher diversity in long-lived than aged donors.

The sequenced sample was blood. This TCR was recovered from a woman older than 75 in good health. The rearrangement uses TRBV6-2 or TRBV6-3 and TRBJ2-7, with 10 bases matching TRBD1. The CDR3 nucleotides read TGTGCCAGCACCCTGACAGGGGGCGGTTACGAGCAGTACTTC. It translates to CASTLTGGGYEQYF.